The rows below give T cell receptor beta chains drawn from one sample of a study of blood T cell repertoires in COVID-19. The assay was immunoSEQ multiplex PCR, and TCRdb's table has in-frame clones only and misses some. This repertoire shows a few hundred thousand clones, roughly nine tenths found once; its top ten account for about 0.78%. Specimen: PBMCs or T cells enriched from blood (not recorded which). All receptors come from a woman aged 40-49 years who had been exposed to COVID-19. CDR3s include the opening cysteine and the closing phenylalanine or tryptophan. Each record gives: clone size, V gene, J gene, D gene, CDR3 length, CDR3 protein, CDR3 DNA. A D gene is named only where the DNA matches it firmly. The size field is filled for only some rows; it gives once, few, many or a size class.

once	TRBV3-1/TRBV3-2	TRBJ2-1	TRBD2	14	CASSLGLAVNEQFF	TGTGCCAGCAGCCTCGGACTAGCGGTAAATGAGCAGTTCTTC
-	TRBV11-2	TRBJ1-2	-	14	CASSLESREYGYTF	TGTGCCAGCAGCTTAGAGAGCCGGGAATATGGCTACACCTTC
-	TRBV24-1	TRBJ1-2	-	12	CATSHVFGGYTF	TGTGCCACCTCCCACGTGTTTGGCGGCTACACCTTC
-	TRBV27	TRBJ1-1	TRBD1	15	CASRRTGVMNTEAFF	TGTGCCAGCAGGCGGACAGGGGTGATGAACACTGAAGCTTTCTTT
once	TRBV18	TRBJ1-2	-	13	CASYQGSSLGYTF	TGTGCCAGCTATCAGGGTTCTTCCCTCGGCTACACCTTC
-	TRBV24-1	TRBJ1-6	-	14	CATSAGLENSPLHF	TGTGCCACCAGTGCAGGGTTGGAAAATTCACCCCTCCACTTT
-	TRBV30	TRBJ2-1	-	15	CAWRSGVSSYNEQFF	TGTGCCTGGAGATCGGGGGTGTCGTCCTACAATGAGCAGTTCTTC
-	TRBV4-2	TRBJ2-2	TRBD2	19	CASSQDELAGFANTGELFF	TGTGCCAGCAGCCAAGATGAACTAGCGGGGTTCGCGAACACCGGGGAGCTGTTTTTT
-	TRBV24-1	TRBJ1-3	-	19	CATSVHARSAPFFGNTIYF	TGTGCCACCAGTGTGCATGCTCGCAGCGCGCCTTTTTTCGGAAACACCATATATTTT
-	TRBV19	TRBJ2-1	-	14	CASSPRTVYNEQFF	TGTGCCAGTAGTCCCCGGACAGTATACAATGAGCAGTTCTTC
-	TRBV3-1/TRBV3-2	TRBJ2-5	TRBD2	18	CASSQGKRGPRIQETQYF	TGTGCCAGCAGCCAAGGGAAGCGGGGGCCCAGGATCCAAGAGACCCAGTACTTC
-	TRBV9	TRBJ2-2	-	16	CASSVAVSHDTGELFF	TGTGCCAGCAGCGTAGCGGTGAGCCACGACACCGGGGAGCTGTTTTTT
-	TRBV19	TRBJ1-5	TRBD1	17	CASLPGQGFYSNQPQHF	TGTGCCAGTTTACCGGGACAGGGATTCTATAGCAATCAGCCCCAGCATTTT
-	TRBV6-8	TRBJ1-1	TRBD1	15	CASSSPGQRYTEAFF	TGTGCCAGCAGTTCTCCGGGACAGCGATACACTGAAGCTTTCTTT
-	TRBV12-3/TRBV12-4	TRBJ1-6	-	12	CASRPGSGTLHF	TGTGCCAGCAGACCAGGGTCAGGCACCCTCCACTTT
few	TRBV11-1	TRBJ1-2	TRBD1	15	CASSPGQAPNYGYTF	TGTGCCAGCAGTCCGGGACAGGCTCCTAACTATGGCTACACCTTC
-	TRBV5-4	TRBJ2-1	-	13	CASSLPSYNEQFF	TGTGCCAGCAGCTTGCCATCCTACAATGAGCAGTTCTTC
-	TRBV2	TRBJ1-2	TRBD1	15	CASSDGGQGAYGYTF	TGTGCCAGCAGTGATGGGGGACAGGGGGCATATGGCTACACCTTC
-	TRBV19	TRBJ1-1	TRBD1	14	CASVERTGWPEAFF	TGTGCCAGTGTTGAAAGGACAGGGTGGCCTGAAGCTTTCTTT
-	TRBV2	TRBJ2-6	-	14	CASKTSSGANVLTF	TGTGCCAGCAAAACTAGCTCTGGGGCCAACGTCCTGACTTTC
-	TRBV7-8	TRBJ2-2	TRBD1	15	CASSFLGQGAGELFF	TGTGCCAGCAGCTTTCTAGGACAGGGGGCCGGGGAGCTGTTTTTT
-	TRBV12-3/TRBV12-4	TRBJ2-5	TRBD1	12	CASRDRGETQYF	TGTGCCAGCAGGGACAGGGGAGAGACCCAGTACTTC
-	TRBV7-9	TRBJ2-7	-	13	CASSLQGPYEQYF	TGTGCCAGCAGCCTACAGGGTCCCTACGAGCAGTACTTC
-	TRBV6-5	TRBJ2-2	TRBD1	15	CASRTTGGRTGELFF	TGTGCCAGCAGAACGACAGGGGGCCGCACCGGGGAGCTGTTTTTT
-	TRBV7-9	TRBJ1-5	-	14	CASSFDLSNQPQHF	TGTGCCAGCAGCTTTGACTTGAGCAATCAGCCCCAGCATTTT
-	TRBV6-5	TRBJ1-1	-	12	CATKTGNTEAFF	TGTGCCACAAAGACGGGGAACACTGAAGCTTTCTTT
-	TRBV5-1	TRBJ2-5	TRBD1	16	CASSPDGTGGKETQYF	TGCGCCAGCAGCCCGGACGGGACAGGGGGAAAGGAGACCCAGTACTTC
-	TRBV19	TRBJ1-2	-	15	CASSIGSGADYGYTF	TGTGCCAGTAGTATAGGGTCAGGGGCGGACTATGGCTACACCTTC
few	TRBV7-2	TRBJ2-7	-	11	CASSLGPQKYF	TGTGCCAGCAGCTTAGGGCCGCAGAAGTACTTC
-	TRBV3-1/TRBV3-2	TRBJ2-7	-	16	CASSHPGGTSSYEQYF	TGTGCCAGCAGCCACCCCGGCGGAACGAGCTCCTACGAGCAGTACTTC
-	TRBV27	TRBJ2-7	TRBD2	16	CATKAASGGYSYEQYF	TGTGCCACCAAAGCTGCTAGCGGGGGGTACTCCTACGAGCAGTACTTC